The next 10 T cell receptor beta chains were all read from a single sample in a study of shared clonotypes between healthy human individuals. Libraries were prepared by immunoSEQ multiplex PCR; TCRdb keeps only in-frame clonotypes and omits some of them. Of hundreds of thousands of clones listed, 90% to 95% are singletons. Positive CCR7 selection of CD45RO-negative cells yielded the naive CD8 cells, and terminally differentiated effector memory CD45RA+ cells were excluded. Sequencing was carried out using naive CD8+ T cells sorted from blood. The receptors stem from a man between 25 and 39 years old in good health.

A single count supports this clone. The gene calls are TRBV7-2 and TRBJ2-2, with unresolved D. V was shortened by 2 bases and J by 0 bases, with 7 bases between the two germline ends. Per germline, CDR1 SGHTA and CDR2 FQGNSA. The CDR3 is made up of 15 amino acids. The CDR3 protein is CASSLLGSNTGELFF. The CDR3 DNA is TGTGCCAGCAGCTTACTGGGGTCGAACACCGGGGAGCTGTTTTTT.

V usage is TRBV27 and J usage is TRBJ2-7, with 7 positions matching TRBD1. Germline V lookup: CDR1 MNHEY, CDR2 SMNVEV (reference sequence). The CDR3 has 15 amino acids. Trimming removed 3 bases from V and 4 bases from J; junction bases left unmatched: 9. This chain's CDR3 is CASSFGMDRWYEQYF. The CDR3 coding sequence is TGTGCCAGCAGTTTTGGAATGGACAGGTGGTACGAGCAGTACTTC.

The rearrangement uses TRBV2 and TRBJ2-6, with 7 bases identical to TRBD1. Germline lookup yields CDR1 SNHLY and CDR2 FYNNEI. This CDR3 has 16 amino acids. The J segment lost 4 bases and the V segment lost 6 bases, leaving 9 bases of the junction unmatched. CDR3 in DNA: TGTGCCAGCAGCGAAAACAGGGGTTACGGGGCCAACGTCCTGACTTTC. Its protein product is CASSENRGYGANVLTF.

Only one count was recorded for this clone. The gene calls are TRBV9 and TRBJ2-7, with 8 bases lining up with TRBD1. Germline loops: CDR1 SGDLS, CDR2 YYNGEE. This CDR3 has 15 amino acids. Trimming removed 3 bases from V and 6 bases from J; junction bases left unmatched: 11. The chain's CDR3 is CASSAGQVNPTEQYF. CDR3 DNA: TGTGCCAGCAGCGCGGGACAGGTAAATCCCACCGAGCAGTACTTC. Based on the CDR3 plus reference TRBV9 and TRBJ2-7, the full variable domain is DSGVTQTPKHLITATGQRVTLRCSPRSGDLSVYWYQQSLDQGLQFLIQYYNGEERAKGNILERFSAQQFPDLHSELNLSSLELGDSALYFCASSAGQVNPTEQYFGPGTRLTVT.

V usage is TRBV9 and J usage is TRBJ2-3, with D hard to call. V was cut by 0 bases and J by 0 bases, with 11 bases left in between. The CDR3 covers 16 residues. Germline values: CDR1 SGDLS, CDR2 YYNGEE. The CDR3 sequence is CASSVDMHSSTDTQYF. CDR3 nucleotides: TGTGCCAGCAGCGTAGATATGCATTCTAGCACAGATACGCAGTATTTT. Variable domain in full (rest from reference TRBV9 and TRBJ2-3): DSGVTQTPKHLITATGQRVTLRCSPRSGDLSVYWYQQSLDQGLQFLIQYYNGEERAKGNILERFSAQQFPDLHSELNLSSLELGDSALYFCASSVDMHSSTDTQYFGPGTRLTVL.

This CDR3 reads CASSLASGGRTREAFF. The CDR3 coding sequence is TGCGCCAGCAGCTTGGCCAGCGGAGGCCGAACCCGCGAAGCTTTCTTT. The chain couples TRBV5-1 to TRBJ1-1, with D hard to call. V gave up 0 bases and J gave up 8 bases, with 20 bases separating them. The CDR3 has 16 residues. CDR1 is SGHRS and CDR2 is YFSETQ in the germline V gene.

The chain uses TRBV27 and TRBJ1-2; D is possibly TRBD1 (5 bases). V was clipped by 5 bases and J by 5 bases, with 12 bases between them. CDR1 and CDR2 from the germline V gene are MNHEY and SMNVEV (reference sequence). The CDR3 is made up of 13 amino acids. CDR3 sequence reads: CASSAGTLYGYTF. The CDR3 DNA follows: TGTGCCAGCAGTGCCGGGACCCTTTATGGCTACACCTTC.

This rearrangement joins TRBV27 to TRBJ1-2, with TRBD1 matching over 8 bases. Germline CDR1 is MNHEY and CDR2 is SMNVEV (reference sequence). Trimming cost V 2 bases and J 5 bases; bases outside gene matches: 4. CDR3 length: 14 residues. CDR3: CASSLGTGGYGYTF. The CDR3 coding sequence is TGTGCCAGCAGTTTAGGGACAGGTGGATATGGCTACACCTTC.

This chain joins TRBV28 and TRBJ1-4, with D perhaps matching TRBD1 (5 bases). The V and J ends lost 1 base and 10 bases respectively, with 16 bases between them. CDR3 size: 15 residues. Germline V gene data show CDR1 as MDHEN and CDR2 as SYDVKM. The CDR3 region is CASSLSVSPQGKLFF. CDR3 DNA: TGTGCCAGCAGTTTATCTGTGTCCCCGCAGGGAAAACTGTTTTTT.

V gene TRBV5-1 combines with J gene TRBJ1-5, with a weak D call TRBD1 (5 bases). Germline values: CDR1 SGHRS, CDR2 YFSETQ. The CDR3 has 16 residues. The germline V and J ends were trimmed by 2 bases and 2 bases, with 14 bases remaining between them. CDR3 region: CASSLYGAGGNQPQHF. As DNA, the CDR3 is TGCGCCAGCAGCTTATACGGGGCCGGGGGCAATCAGCCCCAGCATTTT.